Each of the 21 T cell receptor beta chains below was sequenced from the same sample in a study of T cell changes during pregnancy in multiple sclerosis. Profiling relied on immunoSEQ multiplex PCR, and the TCRdb table lists in-frame clones only, not all of them. The profile shows roughly 69,000 clones, under 95% of them singletons. The sequenced sample was peripheral blood, obtained after pregnancy. These TCRs come from a female donor with multiple sclerosis, enrolled in a pregnancy study.

The chain couples TRBV30 to TRBJ2-1; 11 bases map to TRBD1. This CDR3 spans 14 amino acids. The V and J ends lost 7 bases and 4 bases, in that order; junction bases with no gene match: 6. CDR1 GTSNPN and CDR2 SVGIG come from the germline V gene (reference sequence). CDR3 sequence: CALTGTGGYNEQFF. The CDR3 bases are TGTGCCTTGACCGGGACAGGGGGTTACAATGAGCAGTTCTTC.

This rearrangement joins TRBV4-1 to TRBJ2-3; TRBD1 agrees at 8 bases. Germline assignment: CDR1 MGHRA and CDR2 YSYEKL. This CDR3 region has 15 residues. The junction had 0 bases not matched to a gene; V was cut back by 1 base and J by 0 bases. For the CDR3, the DNA is TGCGCCAGCAGCCAAGGGACAGGGAGCACAGATACGCAGTATTTT. Translating it yields CASSQGTGSTDTQYF.

This chain uses TRBV7-6 with TRBJ2-5, with D perhaps matching TRBD2 (6 bases). The CDR3 runs 14 residues. Germline assignment: CDR1 SGHVS and CDR2 FNYEAQ. V dropped 3 bases and J dropped 5 bases, with 13 bases sitting between them. For the CDR3, the DNA is TGTGCCAGCAGCTTGCTGGAGGGTGGGGAGACCCAGTACTTC. Translating gives CASSLLEGGETQYF.

The genes are TRBV7-2 and TRBJ1-2, with 9 bases lining up with TRBD1. Germline CDR1 is SGHTA and CDR2 is FQGNSA. The CDR3 totals 14 residues. Losses at the gene ends were 2 bases for V and 6 bases for J; bases not matched to a gene: 4. CDR3 coding DNA: TGTGCCAGCAGCTTATACGGACAGGGGAATGGCTACACCTTC. Its protein is CASSLYGQGNGYTF. The full variable domain, completed using reference TRBV7-2 and TRBJ1-2, is GAGVSQSPSNKVTEKGKDVELRCDPISGHTALYWYRQSLGQGLEFLIYFQGNSAPDKSGLPSDRFSAERTGGSVSTLTIQRTQQEDSAVYLCASSLYGQGNGYTFGSGTRLTVV.

The chain joins TRBV30 to TRBJ2-7; TRBD2 matches 8 bases. CDR1 and CDR2 from the germline V gene are GTSNPN and SVGIG (reference sequence). The ends lost 6 bases at V and 2 bases at J; junction bases unmatched: 6. The CDR3 contains 13 residues. The CDR3 here is CACLAGPAYEQYF. CDR3 nucleotide sequence: TGTGCCTGCCTAGCGGGCCCTGCCTACGAGCAGTACTTC.

The chain carries TRBV5-8 and TRBJ1-1, with D possibly being TRBD1 (5 bases). Germline values: CDR1 SGHTS, CDR2 YDEGEE. V shed 2 bases and J shed 5 bases, with 19 bases lying between them. CDR3 length equals 16 residues. The chain's CDR3 is CASSFPARQGGTEAFF. The DNA of the CDR3 is TGTGCCAGCAGCTTTCCCGCGCGTCAGGGAGGGACTGAAGCTTTCTTT.

The CDR3 spells CASSFPGVPGDTQYF. CDR3 in DNA: TGTGCCAGCAGCTTCCCGGGGGTCCCAGGGGATACGCAGTATTTT. This chain connects TRBV9 to TRBJ2-3, with D perhaps TRBD2 (6 bases). Germline loops: CDR1 SGDLS, CDR2 YYNGEE. V was clipped by 4 bases and J by 6 bases, with 18 bases between them. This CDR3 contains 15 residues. The complete variable domain, with remaining parts taken from reference TRBV9 and TRBJ2-3, reads DSGVTQTPKHLITATGQRVTLRCSPRSGDLSVYWYQQSLDQGLQFLIQYYNGEERAKGNILERFSAQQFPDLHSELNLSSLELGDSALYFCASSFPGVPGDTQYFGPGTRLTVL.

The J gene is TRBJ1-1, the V gene TRBV2; 7 bases fit TRBD1. With V trimmed by 5 bases and J by 2 bases, 2 bases remained unmatched. The germline V gene encodes CDR1 SNHLY and CDR2 FYNNEI. The length of the CDR3 is 13 residues. The CDR3 region has the DNA TGTGCCAGCAGTCGGGACAGTAACACTGAAGCTTTCTTT. Protein: CASSRDSNTEAFF.

The chain joins TRBV5-1 to TRBJ2-1; 7 nucleotides agree with TRBD2. This CDR3 region has 13 residues. After removal of 4 bases from V and 9 bases from J, the junction contained 7 bases not matched to a gene. From germline, CDR1 is SGHRS and CDR2 YFSETQ. Here the CDR3 reads CASSPRELGEQFF. CDR3 DNA sequence: TGCGCCAGCAGCCCGCGGGAGTTAGGTGAGCAGTTCTTC.

The chain recombines TRBV6-1 with TRBJ2-7; tentative D call: TRBD1 (5 bases). V was pared by 3 bases and J by 2 bases, with 11 bases between. This CDR3 region has 14 residues. The germline V gene has CDR1 MNHNS and CDR2 SASEGT. CDR3 bases: TGTGCCAGCAGTGACGGCGACAGCACCTACGAGCAGTACTTC. Its protein product is CASSDGDSTYEQYF.

The rearrangement uses TRBV28 and TRBJ2-7; 10 bases are a match to TRBD1. V gave up 5 bases and J gave up 5 bases; unmatched junction bases: 9. Germline loops: CDR1 MDHEN, CDR2 SYDVKM. The length of the CDR3 is 15 residues. For the CDR3, the DNA is TGTGCCAGCAGTCCCCCCGGGACAGGGGTTAACGAGCAGTACTTC. This encodes CASSPPGTGVNEQYF. Using reference TRBV28 and TRBJ2-7 for the parts outside the CDR3, the full variable domain is DVKVTQSSRYLVKRTGEKVFLECVQDMDHENMFWYRQDPGLGLRLIYFSYDVKMKEKGDIPEGYSVSREKKERFSLILESASTNQTSMYLCASSPPGTGVNEQYFGPGTRLTVT.

The chain carries TRBV28 and TRBJ2-5; the match to TRBD2 covers 9 bases. The V and J ends lost 5 bases and 4 bases, in that order; junction bases with no gene match: 8. The CDR3 loop spans 15 amino acids. CDR1 is MDHEN, CDR2 SYDVKM, per germline. The CDR3 reads CASSTQTSGLETQYF. The CDR3 DNA sequence: TGTGCCAGCAGTACGCAGACTAGCGGATTAGAGACCCAGTACTTC.

The chain recombines TRBV11-2 with TRBJ2-3, with 10 bases fitting TRBD2. The CDR3 has 15 residues. The trim removed 5 bases at V and 4 bases at J, leaving 6 bases unmatched. Per the germline V gene, CDR1 is SGHAT and CDR2 is FQNNGV. CDR3 region: CASSPSGRAPDTQYF. CDR3 DNA sequence: TGTGCCAGCAGCCCGAGCGGGAGGGCCCCAGATACGCAGTATTTT.

The V gene is TRBV10-1, the J gene TRBJ2-3, with 9 bases matching TRBD2. V lost 1 base to trimming and J lost 3 bases; unmatched junction nucleotides: 5. This CDR3 is built from 16 residues. Germline CDR1 WNHNN, CDR2 SYGVQD (reference sequence). For the CDR3, the DNA is TGCGCCAGCAGTGAGTTAAGCGGGAGGACGACAGATACGCAGTATTTT. Protein: CASSELSGRTTDTQYF.

The genes are TRBV18 and TRBJ1-4; 8 nucleotides match TRBD1. V lost 3 bases, J lost 8 bases, and 11 bases stayed unmatched. The CDR3 length is 16 residues. The germline CDR1 and CDR2 sequences are KGHSH and LQKENI. Written as DNA, the CDR3 is TGTGCCAGCTCACCGCAGGGGGCAAAGAGACAGGAAAAACTGTTTTTT. Amino acid sequence: CASSPQGAKRQEKLFF.

The rearrangement uses TRBV4-3 and TRBJ2-2; D is unclear. Germline CDR1 and CDR2: LGHNA and YSLEER. The V gene lost 1 base and the J gene lost 1 base, with 10 bases spanning the gap. This CDR3 is 16 amino acids long. The CDR3 protein is CASSQANDMNTGELFF. Written as DNA, the CDR3 is TGCGCCAGCAGCCAAGCTAACGATATGAACACCGGGGAGCTGTTTTTT.

The V gene is TRBV4-1, the J gene TRBJ2-2, with 7 bases that match TRBD2. V lost 0 bases and J lost 7; bases outside the gene matches: 5. This CDR3 spans 15 amino acids. Germline CDR1 is MGHRA and CDR2 is YSYEKL. The CDR3 DNA sequence: TGCGCCAGCAGCCAAGAAGGGAGGGTAGTCGGGGAGCTGTTTTTT. Amino acid sequence: CASSQEGRVVGELFF.

The chain has TRBV4-2 and TRBJ2-3, with D possibly TRBD2 on 7 matching bases. V was trimmed by 0 bases and J by 5 bases, leaving 18 bases between them. The CDR3 spans 17 residues. Germline values: CDR1 LGHNA, CDR2 YNFKEQ. CDR3 loop: CASSQDRGGGPGDTQYF. The CDR3 nucleotides read TGTGCCAGCAGCCAAGATCGGGGCGGGGGCCCGGGAGATACGCAGTATTTT.

The J gene is TRBJ2-1, the V gene TRBV2; TRBD2 matches 9 bases. The germline CDR1 and CDR2 sequences are SNHLY and FYNNEI. The CDR3 loop spans 14 amino acids. The V segment lost 7 bases and the J segment 5 bases; nucleotides outside the gene matches: 6. The CDR3 region has the DNA TGTGCCAGCATGGCAGCGGGAGGCCACAATGAGCAGTTCTTC. Its translation: CASMAAGGHNEQFF.

The chain is built from TRBV4-2 and TRBJ2-1, with D tentatively TRBD2 (5 bases). The CDR3 has 15 amino acids. Germline V gene data show CDR1 as LGHNA and CDR2 as YNFKEQ. Trimming took off 1 base at V and 2 bases at J, with 9 bases between the two ends. The CDR3 reads CASSQGRETYNEQFF. For the CDR3, the DNA is TGTGCCAGCAGCCAAGGACGGGAAACCTACAATGAGCAGTTCTTC.

The sample holds one count of this clone. The chain carries TRBV5-1 and TRBJ2-2, with D possibly being TRBD2 (6 bases). Germline assignment: CDR1 SGHRS and CDR2 YFSETQ. V was clipped by 7 bases and J by 2 bases, with 12 bases between them. This CDR3 contains 14 residues. The CDR3 nucleotides read TGCGCCAGCCGAGCGGGCCTTAACACCGGGGAGCTGTTTTTT. This codes for CASRAGLNTGELFF.